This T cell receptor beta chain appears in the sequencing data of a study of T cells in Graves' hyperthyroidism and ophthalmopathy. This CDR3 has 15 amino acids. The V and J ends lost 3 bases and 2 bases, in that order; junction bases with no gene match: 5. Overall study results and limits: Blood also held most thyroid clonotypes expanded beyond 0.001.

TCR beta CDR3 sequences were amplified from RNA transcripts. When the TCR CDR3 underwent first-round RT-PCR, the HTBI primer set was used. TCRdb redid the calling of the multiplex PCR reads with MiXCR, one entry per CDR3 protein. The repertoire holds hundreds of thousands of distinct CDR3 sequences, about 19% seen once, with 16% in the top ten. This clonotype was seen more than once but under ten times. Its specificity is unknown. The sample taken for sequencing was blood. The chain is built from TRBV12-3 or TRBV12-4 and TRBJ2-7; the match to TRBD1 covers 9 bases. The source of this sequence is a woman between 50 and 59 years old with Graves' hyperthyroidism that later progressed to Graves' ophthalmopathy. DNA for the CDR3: TGTGCCAGCAGTTTTCCCGGGACAGGGACCTACGAGCAGTACTTC. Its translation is CASSFPGTGTYEQYF.